The 4 T cell receptor beta chains given below trace back to one sample, sequenced in a study of identical twins. In TCRdb, the 5' RACE reads were re-called with MiXCR into one record per CDR3 protein. The sample holds around 250,000 distinct CDR3 sequences; roughly 13% are singletons and the top ten take about 4%. This same sample was also part of a study on yellow fever vaccine responses in identical twins.

Sequencing was done on a sample of memory (CD45RO+) T cells sorted from blood. These TCRs come from a woman between 18 and 29 years old in good health.

This chain links TRBV5-1 with TRBJ2-1; TRBD2 matches 8 bases. Per germline, CDR1 SGHRS and CDR2 YFSETQ. The CDR3 is 17 amino acids. V lost 1 base and J lost 10; bases outside the gene matches: 16. CDR3 protein: CASSLIAGVSGSGEQFF. CDR3 bases: TGCGCCAGCAGCTTGATCGCGGGTGTCAGCGGGAGCGGCGAGCAGTTCTTC.

This clonotype came up many times. The V and J genes are TRBV12-3 or TRBV12-4 and TRBJ1-6, with a weak D call TRBD1 (6 bases). CDR3 length equals 15 residues. Trimming removed 3 bases from V and 6 bases from J, with 12 bases in between. Here the CDR3 reads CASSFDGGRNSPLHF. CDR3 coding DNA: TGTGCCAGCAGTTTTGATGGGGGCCGTAATTCACCCCTCCACTTT.

This rearrangement joins TRBV5-6 to TRBJ2-3; 10 nucleotides align to TRBD1. This CDR3 has 17 residues. With V trimmed by 3 bases and J by 3 bases, 10 bases remained unmatched. CDR1 and CDR2 from the germline V gene are SGHDT and YYEEEE. CDR3 nucleotide sequence: TGTGCCAGCAGCTCCCAGGGGACAGGGGAGGTAACAGATACGCAGTATTTT. Encoded protein: CASSSQGTGEVTDTQYF.

Regarding this clonotype: One end of the junction fails to match germline, which may point to a read error. The CDR3 here is CASSQEATGELFF. The CDR3 DNA is TGTGCTAGCAGCCAAGAGGCCACCGGGGAGCTGTTTTTT. This chain links TRBV7-7 with TRBJ2-2; D is undetermined. The germline gives CDR1 SSHAT, CDR2 FNYEAQ (reference sequence). This CDR3 is built from 13 residues.